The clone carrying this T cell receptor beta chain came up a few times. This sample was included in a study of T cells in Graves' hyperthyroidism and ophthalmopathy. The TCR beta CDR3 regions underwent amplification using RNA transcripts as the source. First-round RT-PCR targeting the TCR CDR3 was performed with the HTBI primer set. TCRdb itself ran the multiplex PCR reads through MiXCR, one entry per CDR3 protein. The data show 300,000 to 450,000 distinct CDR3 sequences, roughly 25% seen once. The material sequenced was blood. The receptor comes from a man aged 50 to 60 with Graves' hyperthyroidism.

The DNA for the CDR3 is TGCAGTGCAGGGGACAGCTCTAGCACAGATACGCAGTATTTT. Translated: CSAGDSSSTDTQYF. The chain joins TRBV20-1 to TRBJ2-3; 7 bases fit TRBD1. Germline CDR1 DFQATT, CDR2 SNEGSKA (reference sequence). V lost 6 bases, J lost 0 bases, and 6 bases stayed unmatched. CDR3 length: 14 residues.